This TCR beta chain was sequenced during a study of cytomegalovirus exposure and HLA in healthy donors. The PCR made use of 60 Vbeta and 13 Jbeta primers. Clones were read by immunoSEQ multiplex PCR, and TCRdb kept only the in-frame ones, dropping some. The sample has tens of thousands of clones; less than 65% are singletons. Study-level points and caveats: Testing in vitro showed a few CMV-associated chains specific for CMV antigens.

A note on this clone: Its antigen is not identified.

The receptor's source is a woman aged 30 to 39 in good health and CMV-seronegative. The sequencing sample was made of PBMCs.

The CDR3: CASSLNSNQPQHF. The CDR3 coding sequence is TGTGCCAGCAGTCTTAATAGCAATCAGCCCCAGCATTTT. The chain has TRBV7-9 and TRBJ1-5; D not certain. Germline CDR1 SEHNR, CDR2 FQNEAQ (reference sequence). The CDR3 has 13 amino acids. V was shortened by 6 bases and J by 0 bases, with 6 bases between the two germline ends.